This T cell receptor (beta chain) appears in the sequencing data of a study of T cell responses to AZD1222 COVID-19 vaccine. This CDR3 comprises 12 residues. V dropped 2 bases and J dropped 6 bases, with 5 bases sitting between them. Germline CDR1 reads GTSNPN; CDR2 reads SVGIG (reference sequence). Study-wide findings and caveats: Sampling that yielded the repertoires occurred only after the peak T cell response. Donors were chiefly white British, with a greater number of females, and clonal diversity was perhaps underestimated. Only a handful of AZD1222 recipients, more than 5 in all, had baseline seropositivity.

With regard to this clone: Its antigen is currently unknown.

Only in-frame clones appear in the TCRdb table, and some are missing; sequencing was by immunoSEQ multiplex PCR. The sample records 100,000 or so clones, about 83% being singletons. The gene calls are TRBV30 and TRBJ1-6; D is unresolved. The TCR sequence derives from an adult in good health. Material: peripheral blood, obtained on day 0 of AZD1222 vaccination. The CDR3 DNA reads as TGTGCCTGGAGTCCCGGTAATTCACCCCTCCACTTT. Residues: CAWSPGNSPLHF.